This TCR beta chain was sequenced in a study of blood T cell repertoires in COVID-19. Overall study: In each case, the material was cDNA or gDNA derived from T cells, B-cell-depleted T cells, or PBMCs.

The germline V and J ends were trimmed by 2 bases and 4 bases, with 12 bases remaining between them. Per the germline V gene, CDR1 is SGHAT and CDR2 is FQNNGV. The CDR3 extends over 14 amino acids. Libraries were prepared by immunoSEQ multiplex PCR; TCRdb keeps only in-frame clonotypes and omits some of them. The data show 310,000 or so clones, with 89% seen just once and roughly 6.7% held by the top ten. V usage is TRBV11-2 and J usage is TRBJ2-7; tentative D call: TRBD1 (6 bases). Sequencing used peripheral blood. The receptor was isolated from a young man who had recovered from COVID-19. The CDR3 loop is CASSLHNRDYEQYF. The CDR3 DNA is TGTGCCAGCAGCTTACACAACAGGGATTACGAGCAGTACTTC.